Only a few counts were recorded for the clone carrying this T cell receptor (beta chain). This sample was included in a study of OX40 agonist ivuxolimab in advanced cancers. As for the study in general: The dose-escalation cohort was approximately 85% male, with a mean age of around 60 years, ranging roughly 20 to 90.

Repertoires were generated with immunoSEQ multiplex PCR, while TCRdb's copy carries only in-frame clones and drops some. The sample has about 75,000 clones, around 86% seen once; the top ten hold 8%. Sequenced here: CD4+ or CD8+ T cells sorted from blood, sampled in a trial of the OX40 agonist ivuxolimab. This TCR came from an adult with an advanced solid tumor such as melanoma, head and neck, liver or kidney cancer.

The CDR3 sequence is CASSERGRAPYNEQFF. The CDR3 DNA reads as TGTGCCAGCAGTGAACGCGGGAGGGCCCCCTACAATGAGCAGTTCTTC. The chain links TRBV6-1 to TRBJ2-1, with TRBD2 identical over 9 bases. The germline V gene has CDR1 MNHNS and CDR2 SASEGT. The CDR3 is 16 residues long. Unmatched junction bases numbered 4, after V lost 2 bases and J lost 2 bases.